One T cell receptor (beta chain) is described in this entry. Documented time point: patch test 3, about 24 weeks after DPC sensitization. The treatment: therapeutic diphenylcyclopropenone sensitization with weekly scalp DPC. This record comes from a study of human T cells and chemical hapten exposure. One entry per CDR3 protein, called by TCRdb with MiXCR from the RACE reads. The sample gives about 160,000 distinct CDR3 sequences, around 30% of which show up once; 2.1% is in the top ten. V shed 0 bases and J shed 7 bases, with 13 bases lying between them. Germline V CDR1 and CDR2: SGDLS, YYNGEE. This CDR3 comprises 15 residues.

This receptor was taken from a young woman with alopecia areata. Some clones in this sample may be carry-over from other donors' samples. The genes are TRBV9 and TRBJ2-2; D remains ambiguous. The source material was whole blood, sampled in connection with sensitization to the hapten diphenylcyclopropenone (DPC). CDR3 DNA: TGTGCCAGCAGCGTAGCTTCTCCCAGTGGCGGGGAGCTGTTTTTT. Translating gives CASSVASPSGGELFF.